The 25 T cell receptor beta chains given below trace back to one sample, sequenced in a study of cytomegalovirus exposure and HLA in healthy donors. The PCR was carried out with 60 Vbeta primers and 13 Jbeta primers. Libraries were prepared by immunoSEQ multiplex PCR; TCRdb keeps only in-frame clonotypes and omits some of them. Of 150,000 to 200,000 clones listed, just over 75% are singletons. Sequenced: PBMCs. These TCRs come from a woman aged 25-40 years in good health and CMV-seropositive.

This chain joins TRBV7-8 and TRBJ2-7; 11 bases match TRBD1. The CDR3 consists of 14 residues. V was clipped by 5 bases and J by 6 bases; unmatched bases: 6. From germline, CDR1 is SGHVS and CDR2 FQNEAQ. The chain's CDR3 is CASSEDRGRGEQYF. CDR3 bases: TGTGCCAGCAGCGAGGACAGGGGGCGAGGCGAGCAGTACTTC.

The chain couples TRBV4-2 to TRBJ1-3; 7 positions match TRBD1. The trim removed 3 bases at V and 4 bases at J, leaving 6 bases unmatched. The CDR3 is made up of 15 amino acids. Germline V gene data show CDR1 as LGHNA and CDR2 as YNFKEQ. The CDR3 sequence: CASSHTGADGNTIYF. The CDR3, as DNA: TGTGCCAGCAGCCATACAGGGGCGGACGGAAACACCATATATTTT.

The V call is TRBV5-6, the J call TRBJ2-1, with TRBD1 identical over 7 bases. The trim removed 2 bases at V and 1 base at J, leaving 6 bases unmatched. The V gene's germline CDR1 is SGHDT and CDR2 YYEEEE. The CDR3 runs to 16 residues. This chain's CDR3 is CASSFLTGVSYNEQFF. CDR3 bases: TGTGCCAGCAGCTTCTTAACAGGGGTATCCTACAATGAGCAGTTCTTC.

The chain is built from TRBV27 and TRBJ2-7, with 8 bases that match TRBD2. V lost 2 bases to trimming and J lost 5 bases; unmatched junction nucleotides: 2. Germline V gene sequence: CDR1 MNHEY, CDR2 SMNVEV (reference sequence). CDR3 size: 13 residues. CDR3 nucleotide sequence: TGTGCCAGCAGTTTAACAGCGGGAGACGAGCAGTACTTC. Protein sequence: CASSLTAGDEQYF.

This CDR3 reads CASSSQTYQETQYF. CDR3 nucleotides: TGTGCCAGCAGCTCACAGACGTACCAAGAGACCCAGTACTTC. The chain has TRBV7-9 and TRBJ2-5, with D uncertain. Germline V gene sequence: CDR1 SEHNR, CDR2 FQNEAQ (reference sequence). Trimming pared 4 bases from V and 0 bases from J, leaving 9 bases between. The CDR3 runs to 14 residues.

The chain has TRBV5-1 and TRBJ2-1, with 7 bases aligning to TRBD2. V shed 7 bases and J 7 bases; nucleotides not matched to a gene: 11. The CDR3 sequence is 14 residues long. Germline CDR1 is SGHRS and CDR2 is YFSETQ. The CDR3, as DNA: TGCGCCAGCGTTCCCATGGGGGGGTCAAATGAGCAGTTCTTC. This translates into CASVPMGGSNEQFF.

The chain is built from TRBV10-3 and TRBJ2-7; 11 bases are a match to TRBD2. Germline V gene data show CDR1 as ENHRY and CDR2 as SYGVKD. Trimming at V came to 0 bases and at J to 0 bases, leaving 7 bases not matched to a gene. The CDR3 contains 18 residues. The CDR3 DNA is TGTGCCATCAGTGAGTCGGGGACTAGCGGTCCGAGCTCCTACGAGCAGTACTTC. The encoded protein is CAISESGTSGPSSYEQYF.

The gene calls are TRBV27 and TRBJ1-2; unclear D gene. V shed 7 bases and J shed 10 bases, with 19 bases lying between them. The CDR3 contains 13 residues. Per the germline V gene, CDR1 is MNHEY and CDR2 is SMNVEV (reference sequence). CDR3 sequence reads: CASKEVLSMSYTF. The CDR3 DNA is TGTGCCAGCAAGGAGGTTCTCAGTATGTCCTACACCTTC.

The chain is built from TRBV28 and TRBJ2-7; D might be TRBD2 (6 bases). The V and J ends lost 5 bases and 9 bases respectively, with 14 bases between them. Germline CDR1 is MDHEN and CDR2 is SYDVKM. This CDR3 comprises 12 residues. CDR3 in DNA: TGTGCCAGCAGTCCTTCGCGGAGGGGGCAGTACTTC. This codes for CASSPSRRGQYF.

The rearrangement uses TRBV19 and TRBJ2-7, with a weak D call TRBD1 (5 bases). This CDR3 spans 11 amino acids. The V gene lost 9 bases and the J gene lost 6 bases, with 12 bases spanning the gap. Germline V gene lookup returns CDR1 LNHDA and CDR2 SQIVND (reference sequence). CDR3 protein: CASSREAEQYF. Here the CDR3 DNA reads TGTGCCAGCTCCAGGGAAGCCGAGCAGTACTTC.

The chain joins TRBV28 to TRBJ1-2; no clear D gene. CDR1 and CDR2 from the germline V gene are MDHEN and SYDVKM. The V end was cut by 3 bases, the J end by 8 bases, with 16 bases between. There are 14 residues in the CDR3. The DNA for the CDR3 is TGTGCCAGCAGTTTTCCCCTATCGCTCTCAGGCTACACCTTC. Its translation is CASSFPLSLSGYTF.

The V call is TRBV5-4, the J call TRBJ2-1, with TRBD2 as a possible D gene (5 bases). The V gene lost 0 bases and the J gene lost 1 base, with 8 bases spanning the gap. The CDR3 consists of 15 residues. Germline V gene lookup returns CDR1 SGHNT and CDR2 YYREEE (reference sequence). The chain's CDR3 is CASSLGGFSYNEQFF. The CDR3 DNA is TGTGCCAGCAGCTTGGGCGGGTTTTCCTACAATGAGCAGTTCTTC.

This clone was counted between two and nine times. The rearrangement uses TRBV4-1 and TRBJ2-3, with 16 bases that match TRBD2. The CDR3 runs to 20 residues. V lost 3 bases and J lost 6; bases outside the gene matches: 15. Germline V gives CDR1 MGHRA, CDR2 YSYEKL. In nucleotides, the CDR3 is TGCGCCAGCAGCCACCGGTCGGCCGGGACTAGCGGGAGGGAAGAGGATACGCAGTATTTT. Translation: CASSHRSAGTSGREEDTQYF.

The J gene is TRBJ1-2, the V gene TRBV18, with unresolved D. Trimming took 4 bases from V and 8 from J, leaving 14 bases between them. Germline V gene sequence: CDR1 KGHSH, CDR2 LQKENI. There are 13 residues in the CDR3. The CDR3 protein is CASSRGERGGYTF. CDR3 nucleotide sequence: TGTGCCAGCTCACGGGGAGAGCGCGGCGGCTACACCTTC.

The chain carries TRBV7-3 and TRBJ2-1, with 8 bases lining up with TRBD2. The length of the CDR3 is 16 residues. V trimming: 4 bases; J trimming: 0 bases; junction bases outside the gene matches: 5. Per germline, CDR1 SGHTA and CDR2 FQGTGA. The CDR3, as DNA: TGTGCCAGCAGCTATTCCGGGACTAGCTCCTACAATGAGCAGTTCTTC. This gives the protein CASSYSGTSSYNEQFF.

This chain connects TRBV7-3 to TRBJ2-2, with 8 bases that match TRBD2. This CDR3 is 17 amino acids long. V trimming: 2 bases; J trimming: 0 bases; junction bases outside the gene matches: 5. Per the germline V gene, CDR1 is SGHTA and CDR2 is FQGTGA. The CDR3 loop reads CASSLWAGGTNTGELFF. DNA for the CDR3: TGTGCCAGCAGCTTATGGGCGGGAGGAACGAACACCGGGGAGCTGTTTTTT.

This clone was observed a handful of times. The V call is TRBV5-6, the J call TRBJ2-1; no reliable D call. V was clipped by 0 bases and J by 12 bases, with 10 bases between them. CDR3 length: 12 residues. CDR1 SGHDT and CDR2 YYEEEE come from the germline V gene. The CDR3 bases are TGTGCCAGCAGCTTGGGTCCCCCCGGGCAGTTCTTC. Residues: CASSLGPPGQFF.

This clone has a single count. Its ends do not fully match the called genes, so a read error is possible. V gene TRBV7-2 combines with J gene TRBJ2-7, with 9 bases aligning to TRBD2. The germline gives CDR1 SGHTA, CDR2 FQGNSA. The CDR3 spans 16 residues. The CDR3 DNA follows: TGTGCCAGCAGCGTTAACGCGGGACTAGCCTCCCACGAGCAGTACTTC. Translating gives CASSVNAGLASHEQYF.

The chain uses TRBV7-3 and TRBJ2-3; 13 positions match TRBD2. CDR1 and CDR2 from the germline V gene are SGHTA and FQGTGA. CDR3 length: 17 amino acids. The V gene end was trimmed by 4 bases and the J gene end by 4 bases; junction bases not matched to a gene: 8. The CDR3 sequence is CASSWTSGRLGADTQYF. CDR3 coding DNA: TGTGCCAGCAGCTGGACTAGCGGGAGACTTGGGGCAGATACGCAGTATTTT.

The V and J genes are TRBV10-3 and TRBJ2-7, with TRBD1 matching over 7 bases. Trimming removed 6 bases from V and 5 bases from J; junction bases left unmatched: 22. Germline lookup yields CDR1 ENHRY and CDR2 SYGVKD. There are 18 residues in the CDR3. The DNA for the CDR3 is TGTGCCATCAGCGTAGGCCCCGGGATGTGGACAGGATCCCACGAGCAGTACTTC. Translating gives CAISVGPGMWTGSHEQYF.

The gene calls are TRBV11-3 and TRBJ2-2; TRBD2 matches 7 bases. Losses at the gene ends were 5 bases for V and 0 bases for J; bases not matched to a gene: 3. Germline V gives CDR1 SGHNT, CDR2 YENEEA. This CDR3 is 15 amino acids long. DNA for the CDR3: TGTGCCAGCAGCGTGAGCGGGACGAACACCGGGGAGCTGTTTTTT. It specifies CASSVSGTNTGELFF.

The chain has TRBV18 and TRBJ2-7; TRBD2 matches at 7 bases. With V trimmed by 2 bases and J by 6 bases, 16 bases remained unmatched. The CDR3 has 17 amino acids. Per germline, CDR1 KGHSH and CDR2 LQKENI. CDR3 sequence: CASSPSRYRGSRPEQYF. CDR3 coding DNA: TGTGCCAGCTCACCATCAAGGTACCGCGGGAGTCGACCCGAGCAGTACTTC.

This clone came up a few times. The J gene is TRBJ2-1, the V gene TRBV7-8, with TRBD2 matching 13 bases. The CDR3 is 17 amino acids. Germline assignment: CDR1 SGHVS and CDR2 FQNEAQ. Unmatched junction bases numbered 6, after V lost 0 bases and J lost 7 bases. CDR3 nucleotides: TGTGCCAGCAGCTTAGCCCTGGGACTAGCGGGAAGGAATGAGCAGTTCTTC. Residues: CASSLALGLAGRNEQFF.

This clone has more than one count but fewer than ten. V gene TRBV5-5 combines with J gene TRBJ2-7; 11 bases fit TRBD2. The CDR3 extends over 15 amino acids. V gave up 1 base and J gave up 3 bases; unmatched junction bases: 3. Germline loops: CDR1 SGHKS, CDR2 YYEKEE (reference sequence). The CDR3 DNA reads TGTGCCAGCAGCTTGTTAACTAGCGGGAGCTACGAGCAGTACTTC. Its protein product is CASSLLTSGSYEQYF. The whole variable domain, remainder taken from reference TRBV5-5 and TRBJ2-7, is DAGVTQSPTHLIKTRGQQVTLRCSPISGHKSVSWYQQVLGQGPQFIFQYYEKEERGRGNFPDRFSARQFPNYSSELNVNALLLGDSALYLCASSLLTSGSYEQYFGPGTRLTVT.

The chain carries TRBV28 and TRBJ1-1; D may be TRBD1 (6 bases). Trimming removed 4 bases from V and 4 bases from J, with 16 bases in between. Germline CDR1 MDHEN, CDR2 SYDVKM. There are 15 residues in the CDR3. The CDR3 region has the DNA TGTGCCAGCAGTTCCACAAGGGGAGGGGGCACTGAAGCTTTCTTT. Encoded protein: CASSSTRGGGTEAFF.